This T cell receptor beta chain was captured by sequencing in a study of vaccination effects on CD4 cells after COVID-19. The germline CDR1 and CDR2 sequences are LNHDA and SQIVND (reference sequence). The CDR3 extends over 15 amino acids. The V gene end was trimmed by 4 bases and the J gene end by 2 bases; junction bases not matched to a gene: 1. As to this clone: Its specificity is unknown.

Produced via immunoSEQ multiplex PCR; TCRdb's table is partial and in-frame only. The sample shows roughly 59,000 clones, 75% to 85% of them seen only once. Viral peptide pools were used in the ViraFEST assay to expand antigen-specific CD4+ T cells, and sequencing came afterward. Following 10 days of culture, CD4+ T cells were isolated. Each participant received a vaccine that was either BNT162b2 or mRNA-1273, given as two doses. The healthy vaccine recipients, who had no prior SARS-CoV-2 infection, showed negative nucleocapsid antibodies. J is TRBJ1-5 and V is TRBV19; 11 bases align to TRBD1. This TCR was recovered from a human donor who received a COVID-19 vaccine. The specimen comprised CD4+ T cells from PBMCs cultured with HCoV-OC43 spike peptides, sampled after COVID-19 vaccination. Subset: HCoV-OC43 spike overlapping peptide pool stimulation. CDR3 in DNA: TGTGCCAGTAGTAGGACAGGGGGCGGCAATCAGCCCCAGCATTTT. It encodes CASSRTGGGNQPQHF.